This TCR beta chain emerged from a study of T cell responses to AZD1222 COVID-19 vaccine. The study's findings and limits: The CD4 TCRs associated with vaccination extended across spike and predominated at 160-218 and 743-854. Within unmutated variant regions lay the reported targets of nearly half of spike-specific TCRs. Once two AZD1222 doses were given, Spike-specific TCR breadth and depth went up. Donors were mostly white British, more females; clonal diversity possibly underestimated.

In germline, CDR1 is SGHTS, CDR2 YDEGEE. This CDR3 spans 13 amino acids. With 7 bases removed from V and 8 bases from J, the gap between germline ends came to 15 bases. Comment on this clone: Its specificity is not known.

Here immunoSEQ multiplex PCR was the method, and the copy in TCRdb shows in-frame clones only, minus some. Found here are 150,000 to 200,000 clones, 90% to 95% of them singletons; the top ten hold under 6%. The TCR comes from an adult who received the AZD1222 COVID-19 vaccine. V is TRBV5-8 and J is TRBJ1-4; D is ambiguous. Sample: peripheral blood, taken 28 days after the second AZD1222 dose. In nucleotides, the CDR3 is TGTGCCAGCGACGCGAAATGGGTCGAAAAACTGTTTTTT. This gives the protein CASDAKWVEKLFF.